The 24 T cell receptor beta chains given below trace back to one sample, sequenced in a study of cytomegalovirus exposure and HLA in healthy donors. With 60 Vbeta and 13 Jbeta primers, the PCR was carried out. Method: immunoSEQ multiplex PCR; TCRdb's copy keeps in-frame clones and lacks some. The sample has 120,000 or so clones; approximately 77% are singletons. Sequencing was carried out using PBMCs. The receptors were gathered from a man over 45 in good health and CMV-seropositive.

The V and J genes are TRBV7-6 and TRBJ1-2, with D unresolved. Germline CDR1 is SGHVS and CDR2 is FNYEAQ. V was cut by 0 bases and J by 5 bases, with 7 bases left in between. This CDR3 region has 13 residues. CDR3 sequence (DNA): TGTGCCAGCAGCTTAGCACGGGGTTATGGCTACACCTTC. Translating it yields CASSLARGYGYTF.

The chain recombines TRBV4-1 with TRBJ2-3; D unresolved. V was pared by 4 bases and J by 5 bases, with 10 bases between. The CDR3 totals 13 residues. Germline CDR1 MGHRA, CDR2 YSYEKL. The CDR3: CASSRGIEDTQYF. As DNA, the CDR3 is TGCGCCAGCAGCCGAGGTATAGAAGATACGCAGTATTTT.

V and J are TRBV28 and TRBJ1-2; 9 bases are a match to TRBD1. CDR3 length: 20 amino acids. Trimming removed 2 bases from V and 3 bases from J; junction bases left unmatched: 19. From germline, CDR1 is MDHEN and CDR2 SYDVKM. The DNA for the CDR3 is TGTGCCAGCAGTTTAGTCTACAGGACAGGGGCGTTTAGTGGTTACTATGGCTACACCTTC. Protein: CASSLVYRTGAFSGYYGYTF.

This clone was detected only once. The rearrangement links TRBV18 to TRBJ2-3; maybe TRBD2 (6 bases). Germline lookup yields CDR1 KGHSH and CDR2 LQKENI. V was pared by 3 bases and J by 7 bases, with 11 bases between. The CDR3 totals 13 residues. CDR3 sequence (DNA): TGTGCCAGCTCACCGGAGGGGCTATATACGCAGTATTTT. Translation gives CASSPEGLYTQYF.

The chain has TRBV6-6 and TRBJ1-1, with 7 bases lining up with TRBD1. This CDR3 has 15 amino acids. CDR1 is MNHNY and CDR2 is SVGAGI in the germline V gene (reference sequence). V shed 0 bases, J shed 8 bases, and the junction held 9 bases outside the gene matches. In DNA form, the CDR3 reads TGTGCCAGCAGTTACTCCTCAGGGGGTGAGGCCGAAGCTTTCTTT. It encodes CASSYSSGGEAEAFF.

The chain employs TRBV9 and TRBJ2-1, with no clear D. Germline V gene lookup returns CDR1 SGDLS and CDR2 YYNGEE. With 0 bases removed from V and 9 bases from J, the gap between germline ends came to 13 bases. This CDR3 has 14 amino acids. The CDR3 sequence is CASSVAVGASEQFF. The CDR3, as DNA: TGTGCCAGCAGCGTAGCGGTAGGTGCTAGTGAGCAGTTCTTC.

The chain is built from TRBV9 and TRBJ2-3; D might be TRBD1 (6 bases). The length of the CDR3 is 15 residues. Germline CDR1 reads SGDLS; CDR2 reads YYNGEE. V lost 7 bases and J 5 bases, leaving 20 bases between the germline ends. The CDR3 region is CASGAGTPAIDTQYF. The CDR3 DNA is TGTGCCAGCGGGGCCGGGACACCTGCAATAGATACGCAGTATTTT.

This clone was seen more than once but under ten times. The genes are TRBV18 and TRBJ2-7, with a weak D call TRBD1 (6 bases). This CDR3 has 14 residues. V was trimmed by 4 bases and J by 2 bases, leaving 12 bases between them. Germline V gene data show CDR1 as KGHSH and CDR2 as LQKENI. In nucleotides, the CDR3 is TGTGCCAGCTCACTAGGTCGGGACACCTACGAGCAGTACTTC. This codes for CASSLGRDTYEQYF.

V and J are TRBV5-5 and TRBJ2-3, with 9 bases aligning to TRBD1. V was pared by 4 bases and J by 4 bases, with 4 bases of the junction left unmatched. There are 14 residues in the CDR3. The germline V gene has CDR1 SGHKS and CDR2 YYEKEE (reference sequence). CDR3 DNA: TGTGCCAGCAGCGTAGGACAGGGGTCAGATACGCAGTATTTT. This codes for CASSVGQGSDTQYF.

The CDR3 protein is CATSFSPTAKETQYF. The CDR3 coding sequence is TGTGCCACCAGCTTTTCTCCGACAGCAAAAGAGACCCAGTACTTC. The chain uses TRBV15 and TRBJ2-5; perhaps TRBD1 as D (5 bases). Germline V gives CDR1 LNHNV, CDR2 YYDKDF (reference sequence). This CDR3 has 15 residues. V shed 5 bases and J shed 3 bases, with 16 bases lying between them. The entire variable domain, with the rest obtained from reference TRBV15 and TRBJ2-5, is as follows: DAMVIQNPRYQVTQFGKPVTLSCSQTLNHNVMYWYQQKSSQAPKLLFHYYDKDFNNEADTPDNFQSRRPNTSFCFLDIRSPGLGDTAMYLCATSFSPTAKETQYFGPGTRLLVL.

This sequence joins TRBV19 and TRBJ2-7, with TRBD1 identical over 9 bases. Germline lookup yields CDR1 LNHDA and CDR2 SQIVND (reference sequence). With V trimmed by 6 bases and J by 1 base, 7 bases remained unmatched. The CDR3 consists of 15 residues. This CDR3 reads CASSGTGRLSYEQYF. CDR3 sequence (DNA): TGTGCCAGTAGCGGGACAGGGAGACTATCCTACGAGCAGTACTTC.

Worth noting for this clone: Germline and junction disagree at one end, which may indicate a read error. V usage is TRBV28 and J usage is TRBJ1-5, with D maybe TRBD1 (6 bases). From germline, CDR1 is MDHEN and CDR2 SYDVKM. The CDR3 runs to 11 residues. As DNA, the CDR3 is TGTGCCAGCAGCGTCCGGGACACCGCGAATTTT. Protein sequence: CASSVRDTANF.

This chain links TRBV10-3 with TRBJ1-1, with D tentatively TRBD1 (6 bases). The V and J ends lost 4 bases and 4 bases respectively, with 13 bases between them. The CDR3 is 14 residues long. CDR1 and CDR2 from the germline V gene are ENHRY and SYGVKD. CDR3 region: CAISGQGGGTEAFF. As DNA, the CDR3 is TGTGCCATCAGTGGGCAGGGAGGGGGCACTGAAGCTTTCTTT.

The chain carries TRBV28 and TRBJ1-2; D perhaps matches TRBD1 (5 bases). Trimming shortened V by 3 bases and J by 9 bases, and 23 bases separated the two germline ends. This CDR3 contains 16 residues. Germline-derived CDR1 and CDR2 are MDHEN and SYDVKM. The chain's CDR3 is CASSLPDSGTTFRYTF. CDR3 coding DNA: TGTGCCAGCAGTTTGCCCGACTCCGGGACTACCTTCCGCTACACCTTC.

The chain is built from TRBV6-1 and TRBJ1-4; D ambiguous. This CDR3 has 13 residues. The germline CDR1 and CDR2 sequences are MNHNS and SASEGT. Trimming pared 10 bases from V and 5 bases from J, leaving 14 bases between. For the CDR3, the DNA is TGTGCCACCTTACACATGCTCAATGAAAAACTGTTTTTT. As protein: CATLHMLNEKLFF.

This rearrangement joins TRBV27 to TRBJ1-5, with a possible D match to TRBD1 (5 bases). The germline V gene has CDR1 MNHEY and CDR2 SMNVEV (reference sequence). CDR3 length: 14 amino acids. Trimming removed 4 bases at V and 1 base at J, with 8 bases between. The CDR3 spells CASSWRGSNQPQHF. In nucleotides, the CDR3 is TGTGCCAGCAGTTGGCGGGGGAGCAATCAGCCCCAGCATTTT.

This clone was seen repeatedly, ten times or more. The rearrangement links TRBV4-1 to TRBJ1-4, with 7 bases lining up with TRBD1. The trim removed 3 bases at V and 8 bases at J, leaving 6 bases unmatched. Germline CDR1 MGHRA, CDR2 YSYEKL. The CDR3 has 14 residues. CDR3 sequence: CASSQRDSLEKLFF. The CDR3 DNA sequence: TGCGCCAGCAGCCAGAGGGACAGTCTGGAAAAACTGTTTTTT.

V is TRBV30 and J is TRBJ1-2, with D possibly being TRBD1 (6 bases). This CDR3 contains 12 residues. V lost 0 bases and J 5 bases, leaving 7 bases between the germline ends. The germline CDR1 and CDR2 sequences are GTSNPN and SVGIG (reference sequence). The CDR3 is CAWSVGQYGYTF. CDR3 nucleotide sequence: TGTGCCTGGAGTGTTGGACAGTATGGCTACACCTTC.

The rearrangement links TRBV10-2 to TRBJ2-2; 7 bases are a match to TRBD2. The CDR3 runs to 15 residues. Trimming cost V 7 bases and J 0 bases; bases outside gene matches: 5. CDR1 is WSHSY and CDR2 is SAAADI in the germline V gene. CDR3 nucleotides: TGCGCCAGCAAGGCTAGCGGTGCGAACACCGGGGAGCTGTTTTTT. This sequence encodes CASKASGANTGELFF.

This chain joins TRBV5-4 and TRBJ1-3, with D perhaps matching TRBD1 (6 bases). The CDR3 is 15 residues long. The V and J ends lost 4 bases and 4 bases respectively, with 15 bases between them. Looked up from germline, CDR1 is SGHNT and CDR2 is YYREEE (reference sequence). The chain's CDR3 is CASSMDRSTGNTIYF. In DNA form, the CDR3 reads TGTGCCAGCAGCATGGACAGATCAACGGGAAACACCATATATTTT.

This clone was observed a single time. CDR3 residues: CASSLDRGNTEAFF. As DNA, the CDR3 is TGTGCCAGCAGTTTAGACAGGGGGAACACTGAAGCTTTCTTT. This chain connects TRBV6-5 to TRBJ1-1; 8 nucleotides agree with TRBD1. CDR1 and CDR2 from the germline V gene are MNHEY and SVGAGI. The CDR3 is 14 residues long. The V segment lost 4 bases and the J segment 1 base; nucleotides outside the gene matches: 2.

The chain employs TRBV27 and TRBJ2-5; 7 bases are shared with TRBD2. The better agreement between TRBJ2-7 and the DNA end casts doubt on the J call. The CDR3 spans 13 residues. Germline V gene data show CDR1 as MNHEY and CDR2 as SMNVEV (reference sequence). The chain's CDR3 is CASSLGGVYEQYF. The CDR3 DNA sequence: TGTGCCAGCAGTTTGGGAGGGGTCTACGAGCAGTACTTC.

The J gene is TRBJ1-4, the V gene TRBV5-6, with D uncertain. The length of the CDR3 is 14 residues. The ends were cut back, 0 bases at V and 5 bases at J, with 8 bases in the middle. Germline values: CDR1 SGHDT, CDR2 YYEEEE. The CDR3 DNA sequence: TGTGCCAGCAGCTTGGCCACGGGGAATGAAAAACTGTTTTTT. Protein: CASSLATGNEKLFF.

The CDR3 nucleotides are TGTGCCAGCAGCTACGGGACAGAGCCTGGAAACACCATATATTTT. Translating gives CASSYGTEPGNTIYF. J is TRBJ1-3 and V is TRBV5-4; 7 nucleotides agree with TRBD1. The CDR3 is 15 residues long. V trimming: 3 bases; J trimming: 2 bases; junction bases outside the gene matches: 5. From germline, CDR1 is SGHNT and CDR2 YYREEE (reference sequence).